These 26 T cell receptor beta chains were all obtained from the same sample, sequenced in a study of response to subunit inactivated influenza vaccine. TCRdb used MiXCR to reprocess the RT-PCR reads, holding one entry per CDR3 protein. The table records 500,000 to 600,000 distinct CDR3 sequences, 6.5% to 8% of them present only once. This sample comprised PBMCs from blood, obtained around 25 months after vaccination. The receptors come from a man in his fifties or sixties who received an inactivated influenza vaccine.

The table lists this clonotype with many counts. The chain is built from TRBV7-8 and TRBJ2-5; D is ambiguous. From germline, CDR1 is SGHVS and CDR2 FQNEAQ. The germline V and J ends were trimmed by 0 bases and 5 bases, with 4 bases remaining between them. This CDR3 spans 12 amino acids. The CDR3 region has the DNA TGTGCCAGCAGCTTAGCTTCCGAGACCCAGTACTTC. Translated: CASSLASETQYF.

This clonotype appeared many times. This sequence joins TRBV10-3 and TRBJ1-3; D remains ambiguous. There are 15 residues in the CDR3. Germline loops: CDR1 ENHRY, CDR2 SYGVKD. With 7 bases removed from V and 0 bases from J, the gap between germline ends came to 13 bases. CDR3 loop: CAIMSGGNSGNTIYF. The CDR3 DNA reads as TGTGCCATCATGTCAGGTGGGAACTCTGGAAACACCATATATTTT.

This clonotype has at least ten counts. V usage is TRBV20-1 and J usage is TRBJ1-4; D remains unclear. The germline V and J ends were trimmed by 3 bases and 2 bases, with 10 bases remaining between them. Germline loops: CDR1 DFQATT, CDR2 SNEGSKA (reference sequence). The CDR3 has 14 amino acids. The CDR3 sequence: CSARKIATNEKLFF. For the CDR3, the DNA is TGCAGTGCTAGGAAGATTGCGACTAATGAAAAACTGTTTTTT.

This clonotype was seen ten or more times. The rearrangement links TRBV5-1 to TRBJ2-7, with 9 bases identical to TRBD1. V was clipped by 0 bases and J by 2 bases; unmatched bases: 3. The CDR3 runs 15 residues. Per germline, CDR1 SGHRS and CDR2 YFSETQ. CDR3 coding DNA: TGCGCCAGCAGCTTGGTAGGGACAGGGCCCTACGAGCAGTACTTC. It encodes CASSLVGTGPYEQYF.

This clonotype was seen a few times. J is TRBJ2-3 and V is TRBV14, with D tentatively TRBD1 or TRBD2 (5 bases each). Trimming pared 2 bases from V and 5 bases from J, leaving 11 bases between. This CDR3 is built from 14 residues. The germline gives CDR1 SGHDN, CDR2 FVKESK. DNA for the CDR3: TGTGCCAGCAGCCAACGGGGCAAGCGAGATACGCAGTATTTT. Encoded protein: CASSQRGKRDTQYF.

This clonotype has only a few counts. The gene calls are TRBV12-3 or TRBV12-4 and TRBJ1-2; TRBD1 matches at 8 bases. The CDR3 is 14 residues long. With 6 bases clipped from V and 4 bases from J, the junction kept 7 bases outside the gene matches. CDR3 amino acids: CASSFRTGTYGYTF. CDR3 nucleotides: TGTGCCAGCAGCTTTAGGACAGGGACCTATGGCTACACCTTC.

This sequence joins TRBV5-6 and TRBJ1-1; no reliable D call. The CDR3 has 12 residues. Germline-derived CDR1 and CDR2 are SGHDT and YYEEEE. V was cut by 5 bases and J by 0 bases, with 5 bases left in between. CDR3 sequence: CASRGMNTEAFF. The CDR3, as DNA: TGTGCCAGCAGGGGGATGAACACTGAAGCTTTCTTT.

This clonotype has only a few counts. The rearrangement links TRBV6-2 or TRBV6-3 to TRBJ2-1, with TRBD2 matching 11 bases. The V and J ends lost 2 bases and 6 bases, in that order; junction bases with no gene match: 9. Germline assignment: CDR1 MNHEY and CDR2 SVGEGT. The CDR3 contains 17 residues. Here the CDR3 reads CASSYSRLAGGLNEQFF. Here the CDR3 DNA reads TGTGCCAGCAGTTACAGTCGGTTAGCGGGGGGGCTCAATGAGCAGTTCTTC.

This clonotype was observed many times. The gene calls are TRBV7-2 and TRBJ2-5; the D gene could be TRBD1 or TRBD2 (7 bases each). The CDR3 is 13 residues long. Germline CDR1 SGHTA, CDR2 FQGNSA. V was cut by 5 bases and J by 4 bases, with 11 bases left in between. The CDR3 bases are TGTGCCAGCAGCCCAGGGGGGGGAGAGACCCAGTACTTC. Encoded protein: CASSPGGGETQYF. The whole variable domain, filled in from reference TRBV7-2 and TRBJ2-5, reads GAGVSQSPSNKVTEKGKDVELRCDPISGHTALYWYRQSLGQGLEFLIYFQGNSAPDKSGLPSDRFSAERTGGSVSTLTIQRTQQEDSAVYLCASSPGGGETQYFGPGTRLLVL.

This clonotype was found a few times. The chain employs TRBV4-1 and TRBJ2-1, with a tentative D call TRBD2 (7 bases). The CDR3 is 14 amino acids. Trimming took 4 bases from V and 7 from J, leaving 14 bases between them. Germline-derived CDR1 and CDR2 are MGHRA and YSYEKL. CDR3 residues: CASSPRTAGNEQFF. The CDR3 DNA follows: TGCGCCAGCAGCCCCCGGACAGCGGGGAATGAGCAGTTCTTC.

This clonotype came up many times. The chain links TRBV6-6 to TRBJ2-1, with D maybe TRBD2 (5 bases). Trimming cost V 0 bases and J 7 bases, with 7 bases left between them. Germline V CDR1 and CDR2: MNHNY, SVGAGI (reference sequence). The CDR3 is 13 amino acids. The CDR3 nucleotides read TGTGCCAGCAGTTACTCGACGGGGAATGAGCAGTTCTTC. This gives the protein CASSYSTGNEQFF.

Ten or more counts support this clonotype. The rearrangement joins TRBV4-3 to TRBJ2-3; 10 bases line up with TRBD1. CDR3 size: 14 residues. Germline trimming cut 4 bases from V and 4 bases from J; bases unmatched to any gene: 2. Germline V gene sequence: CDR1 LGHNA, CDR2 YSLEER. CDR3 DNA sequence: TGCGCCAGCAGCCGGGGGACAGGGGCAGATACGCAGTATTTT. It is translated as CASSRGTGADTQYF.

Concerning this clonotype itself: A much larger clone is a single base away; this may be a read error. The chain links TRBV9 to TRBJ2-5; 8 bases agree with TRBD1. The CDR3 contains 15 residues. The trim removed 4 bases at V and 4 bases at J, leaving 9 bases unmatched. The V gene's germline CDR1 is SGDLS and CDR2 YYNGEE. CDR3 protein: CASSLGQGRAETQYF. CDR3 coding DNA: TGTGCCAGCAGCTTAGGACAGGGACGGGCAGAGACCCAGTACTTC.

The rearrangement joins TRBV5-1 to TRBJ2-1; D is uncertain. Germline V lookup: CDR1 SGHRS, CDR2 YFSETQ. Between the trimmed V and J ends, which lost 3 bases and 9 bases, there was a span of 7 bases. The CDR3 contains 11 residues. For the CDR3, the DNA is TGCGCCAGCAGCTATCGGACTGAGCAGTTCTTC. This translates into CASSYRTEQFF.

This clonotype came up a few times. This sequence joins TRBV20-1 and TRBJ2-1; 11 bases match TRBD1. J gave up 7 bases and V 2 bases, and 7 bases lay outside the gene matches. This CDR3 has 15 residues. Germline-derived CDR1 and CDR2 are DFQATT and SNEGSKA (reference sequence). CDR3 DNA sequence: TGCAGTGCTAGACGGGACAGGGGGAGGAGAAATGAGCAGTTCTTC. Encoded protein: CSARRDRGRRNEQFF.

This clonotype was observed a handful of times. This rearrangement joins TRBV7-2 to TRBJ2-1, with 8 positions matching TRBD1. The trim removed 7 bases at V and 4 bases at J, leaving 6 bases unmatched. The germline V gene encodes CDR1 SGHTA and CDR2 FQGNSA. The CDR3 is 14 amino acids. The CDR3 loop reads CASTSDRVYNEQFF. CDR3 bases: TGTGCCAGCACCTCGGACAGGGTATACAATGAGCAGTTCTTC. The full variable domain, its missing parts supplied by reference TRBV7-2 and TRBJ2-1, is GAGVSQSPSNKVTEKGKDVELRCDPISGHTALYWYRQSLGQGLEFLIYFQGNSAPDKSGLPSDRFSAERTGGSVSTLTIQRTQQEDSAVYLCASTSDRVYNEQFFGPGTRLTVL.

The CDR3 bases are TGTGCCAGCAGTTTTCAGGGGGCCGCCTACGAGCAGTACTTC. This codes for CASSFQGAAYEQYF. This sequence joins TRBV27 and TRBJ2-7; 8 nucleotides line up with TRBD1. V gave up 3 bases and J gave up 2 bases; unmatched junction bases: 3. The CDR3 totals 14 residues. The germline gives CDR1 MNHEY, CDR2 SMNVEV (reference sequence).

This clonotype came up a few times. The germline gene is not matched at one end of the junction; a read error may be the cause. The gene calls are TRBV12-3 or TRBV12-4 and TRBJ2-5, with 8 bases that match TRBD2. This CDR3 contains 14 residues. The CDR3 nucleotides read TGTGCCAGCAGAGCGGGGGCGCTAAGAGAGGCCCAGTACTTC. It is translated as CASRAGALREAQYF.

This clonotype was counted only a few times. The chain has TRBV11-2 and TRBJ2-3, with D hard to call. Trimming stripped 5 bases from V and 6 bases from J, with 9 bases between. Germline V CDR1 and CDR2: SGHAT, FQNNGV. This CDR3 is 12 amino acids long. Here the CDR3 reads CASSVLADTQYF. Here the CDR3 DNA reads TGTGCCAGCAGCGTCTTGGCCGATACGCAGTATTTT.

As for this clonotype: Its ends do not fully match the called genes, so a read error is possible. The genes are TRBV24-1 and TRBJ2-7, with D possibly TRBD2 on 5 matching bases. The germline CDR1 and CDR2 sequences are KGHDR and SFDVKD. CDR3 length equals 11 residues. CDR3 region: CATSEGWEQHF. For the CDR3, the DNA is TGTGCCACCAGTGAAGGGTGGGAGCAGCACTTC.

This clonotype was detected ten times or more. The rearrangement uses TRBV7-8 and TRBJ2-3, with 9 bases matching TRBD2. The CDR3 contains 15 residues. Trimming took 5 bases from V and 2 from J; bases not matched to a gene: 5. Germline CDR1 and CDR2: SGHVS and FQNEAQ. DNA for the CDR3: TGTGCCAGCAGCGACTCTAGCGGGATCACAGATACGCAGTATTTT. It is translated as CASSDSSGITDTQYF. The full variable domain, rest sourced from reference TRBV7-8 and TRBJ2-3, is GAGVSQSPRYKVAKRGQDVALRCDPISGHVSLFWYQQALGQGPEFLTYFQNEAQLDKSGLPSDRFFAERPEGSVSTLKIQRTQQEDSAVYLCASSDSSGITDTQYFGPGTRLTVL.

The table lists this clonotype with many counts. The chain employs TRBV7-9 and TRBJ2-3; D might be TRBD2 (5 bases). Trimming cost V 2 bases and J 4 bases, with 16 bases left between them. The germline CDR1 and CDR2 sequences are SEHNR and FQNEAQ (reference sequence). There are 16 residues in the CDR3. DNA of the CDR3: TGTGCCAGCAGCTTAAAAGTTGGCAGCGGACCAGATACGCAGTATTTT. Amino acid sequence: CASSLKVGSGPDTQYF.

This clonotype was counted between two and nine times. The rearrangement joins TRBV5-5 to TRBJ2-6; D gene ambiguous. Between the trimmed V and J ends, which lost 0 bases and 0 bases, there was a span of 13 bases. The CDR3 is made up of 18 amino acids. Germline V gene lookup returns CDR1 SGHKS and CDR2 YYEKEE (reference sequence). CDR3 bases: TGTGCCAGCAGCTTGGTTGCGACGGCGAGCTCTGGGGCCAACGTCCTGACTTTC. Encoded protein: CASSLVATASSGANVLTF.

The chain employs TRBV7-9 and TRBJ2-5; 7 nucleotides line up with TRBD1. Germline values: CDR1 SEHNR, CDR2 FQNEAQ (reference sequence). Trimming took 5 bases from V and 2 from J; bases not matched to a gene: 11. CDR3 length: 16 amino acids. The CDR3 DNA follows: TGTGCCAGCAGCGTACGACAGGGTGAAGGGCAAGAGACCCAGTACTTC. This codes for CASSVRQGEGQETQYF.

There are many counts of this clonotype. The chain employs TRBV27 and TRBJ2-7; D may match TRBD1 or TRBD2 (6 bases each). CDR3 length: 14 residues. Looked up from germline, CDR1 is MNHEY and CDR2 is SMNVEV (reference sequence). The V gene lost 2 bases and the J gene lost 3 bases, with 11 bases spanning the gap. The CDR3 sequence is CASSLGGPYYEQYF. In nucleotides, the CDR3 is TGTGCCAGCAGTTTAGGGGGGCCGTACTACGAGCAGTACTTC.

The V call is TRBV6-1, the J call TRBJ1-6, with a weak D call TRBD1 (6 bases). V gave up 5 bases and J gave up 5 bases, with 19 bases separating them. Germline V gene lookup returns CDR1 MNHNS and CDR2 SASEGT. This CDR3 contains 17 residues. In DNA, the CDR3 is TGTGCCAGCAGTACACTCTCGGCAGGGGCTAATAATTCACCCCTCCACTTT. It is translated as CASSTLSAGANNSPLHF.